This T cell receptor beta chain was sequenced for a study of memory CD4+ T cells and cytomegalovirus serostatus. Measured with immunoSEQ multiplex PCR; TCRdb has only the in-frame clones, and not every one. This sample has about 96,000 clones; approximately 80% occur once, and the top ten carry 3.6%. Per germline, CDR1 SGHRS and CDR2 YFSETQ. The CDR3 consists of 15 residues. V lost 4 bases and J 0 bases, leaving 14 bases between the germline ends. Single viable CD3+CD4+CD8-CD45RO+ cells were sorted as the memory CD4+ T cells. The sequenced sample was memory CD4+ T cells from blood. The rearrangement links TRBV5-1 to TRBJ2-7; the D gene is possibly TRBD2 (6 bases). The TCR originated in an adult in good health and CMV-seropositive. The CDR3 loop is CASSGTGLSSYEQYF. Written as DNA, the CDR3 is TGCGCCAGCAGCGGAACGGGACTGAGCTCCTACGAGCAGTACTTC.